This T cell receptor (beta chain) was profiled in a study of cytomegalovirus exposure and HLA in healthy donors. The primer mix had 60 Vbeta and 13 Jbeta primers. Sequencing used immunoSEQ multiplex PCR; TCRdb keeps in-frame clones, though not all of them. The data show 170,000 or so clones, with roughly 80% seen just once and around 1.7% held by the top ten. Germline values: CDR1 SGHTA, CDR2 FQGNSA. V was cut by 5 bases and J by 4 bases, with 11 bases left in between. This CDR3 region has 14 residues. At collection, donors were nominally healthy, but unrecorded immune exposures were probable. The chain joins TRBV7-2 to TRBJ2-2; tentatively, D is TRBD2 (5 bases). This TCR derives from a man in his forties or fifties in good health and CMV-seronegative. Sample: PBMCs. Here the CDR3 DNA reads TGTGCCAGCAGCCGGCCGGGAAGCACCGGGGAGCTGTTTTTT. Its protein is CASSRPGSTGELFF.